This T cell receptor (beta chain) was captured by sequencing in a study of blood T cell repertoires in COVID-19. In the study overall: From the United States, Italy and Spain came samples of acute and convalescent COVID-19.

Clones were read by immunoSEQ multiplex PCR, and TCRdb kept only the in-frame ones, dropping some. The sample consists of a few hundred thousand clones, about 90% of them appearing once. The CDR3 covers 12 residues. V lost 9 bases, J lost 2 bases, and 11 bases lay in between. Germline CDR1 reads MNHEY; CDR2 reads SVGAGI. The source of this sequence is a woman between 25 and 40 years old with COVID-19, enrolled during active disease. Sequencing was performed on peripheral blood. The chain joins TRBV6-5 to TRBJ2-7, with D hard to call. The CDR3 sequence: CASCQVPYEQYF. In nucleotides, the CDR3 is TGTGCCAGTTGCCAGGTTCCCTACGAGCAGTACTTC.